This passage covers 21 T cell receptor beta chains from one sample sequenced in a study of blood T cell repertoires in COVID-19. Only in-frame clones appear in the TCRdb table, and some are missing; sequencing was by immunoSEQ multiplex PCR. Seen here are 55,000 to 75,000 clones, 70% to 90% observed once, and the top ten hold about 7.4%. Sequencing was performed on peripheral blood. The receptor source for this set is a human donor with active COVID-19. The donor label of this sample is uncertain.

The genes are TRBV5-1 and TRBJ2-3, with TRBD2 matching over 8 bases. In germline, CDR1 is SGHRS, CDR2 YFSETQ. After removal of 3 bases from V and 2 bases from J, the junction contained 8 bases not matched to a gene. This CDR3 has 16 residues. The CDR3 bases are TGCGCCAGCAGCTCCCTGGCGGGGGGCTACACAGATACGCAGTATTTT. Translation: CASSSLAGGYTDTQYF.

This clone occurred once. The chain carries TRBV6-2 or TRBV6-3 and TRBJ2-1, with 7 bases identical to TRBD2. The CDR3 runs to 14 residues. Germline CDR1 and CDR2: MNHEY and SVGEGT. J gave up 9 bases and V 1 base, and 6 bases lay outside the gene matches. Here the CDR3 DNA reads TGTGCCAGCAGTTACTATGGGCGCGGGAGTGAGCAGTTCTTC. It is translated as CASSYYGRGSEQFF.

The rearrangement uses TRBV7-2 and TRBJ2-1; tentatively, D is TRBD1 (6 bases). This CDR3 has 15 residues. The V gene's germline CDR1 is SGHTA and CDR2 FQGNSA. V dropped 5 bases and J dropped 7 bases, with 18 bases sitting between them. CDR3 residues: CASSLSWGRDNEQFF. DNA of the CDR3: TGTGCCAGCAGCCTATCGTGGGGGCGAGATAATGAGCAGTTCTTC. The whole variable domain, remainder taken from reference TRBV7-2 and TRBJ2-1, is GAGVSQSPSNKVTEKGKDVELRCDPISGHTALYWYRQSLGQGLEFLIYFQGNSAPDKSGLPSDRFSAERTGGSVSTLTIQRTQQEDSAVYLCASSLSWGRDNEQFFGPGTRLTVL.

This chain joins TRBV9 and TRBJ2-1; D is possibly TRBD2 (5 bases). This CDR3 comprises 13 residues. V was shortened by 0 bases and J by 9 bases, with 10 bases between the two germline ends. Germline CDR1 is SGDLS and CDR2 is YYNGEE. The CDR3 sequence: CASSVGRAVEQFF. The CDR3 nucleotides read TGTGCCAGCAGCGTAGGACGAGCGGTTGAGCAGTTCTTC.

CDR3 residues: CASSLGTSGRSRFF. The CDR3 coding sequence is TGTGCCAGCAGCCTAGGGACTAGCGGGAGATCGCGGTTCTTC. The rearrangement joins TRBV3-1 (or the pseudogene TRBV3-2) to TRBJ2-1, with 14 bases matching TRBD2. Germline CDR1 reads LGHDT; CDR2 reads YNNKEL (reference sequence). The junction had 8 bases not matched to a gene; V was cut back by 4 bases and J by 15 bases. The CDR3 spans 14 residues.

The genes are TRBV27 and TRBJ1-1; D perhaps matches TRBD1 (6 bases). The CDR3 has 15 amino acids. V lost 0 bases and J 5 bases, leaving 13 bases between the germline ends. Per the germline V gene, CDR1 is MNHEY and CDR2 is SMNVEV (reference sequence). The CDR3 region is CASSLSSRGETEAFF. CDR3 bases: TGTGCCAGCAGTTTATCTTCCAGGGGAGAAACTGAAGCTTTCTTT.

The chain uses TRBV7-2 and TRBJ2-1; TRBD1 matches at 8 bases. Trimming at V came to 5 bases and at J to 2 bases, leaving 5 bases not matched to a gene. CDR3 length: 15 residues. Germline CDR1 is SGHTA and CDR2 is FQGNSA. DNA for the CDR3: TGTGCCAGCAGCCCTTACAGGGGGGCCTACAATGAGCAGTTCTTC. This encodes CASSPYRGAYNEQFF.

This chain joins TRBV18 and TRBJ2-7; perhaps TRBD1 as D (5 bases). This CDR3 region has 15 residues. Trimming pared 4 bases from V and 4 bases from J, leaving 17 bases between. CDR1 and CDR2 (germline): KGHSH, LQKENI. The CDR3 bases are TGTGCCAGCTCACGCAGCAGGGCCCTTACTTACGAGCAGTACTTC. Encoded protein: CASSRSRALTYEQYF.

This chain joins TRBV5-1 and TRBJ2-7; the match to TRBD1 covers 10 bases. Germline CDR1 reads SGHRS; CDR2 reads YFSETQ. Losses at the gene ends were 4 bases for V and 2 bases for J; bases not matched to a gene: 6. This CDR3 region has 15 residues. CDR3 residues: CASSRGGTGAYEQYF. CDR3 DNA: TGCGCCAGCAGCCGCGGGGGGACAGGGGCCTACGAGCAGTACTTC.

The chain carries TRBV18 and TRBJ2-6; 9 bases are shared with TRBD1. CDR3 length: 17 residues. The trim removed 6 bases at V and 2 bases at J, leaving 8 bases unmatched. Germline lookup yields CDR1 KGHSH and CDR2 LQKENI. This CDR3 is CASSPFGQGTGANVLTF. The CDR3 nucleotides read TGTGCCAGCTCTCCCTTCGGACAGGGGACTGGGGCCAACGTCCTGACTTTC.

The rearrangement joins TRBV11-2 to TRBJ2-7; 11 bases are shared with TRBD2. Germline loops: CDR1 SGHAT, CDR2 FQNNGV. The CDR3 covers 16 residues. The J segment lost 2 bases and the V segment lost 3 bases, leaving 6 bases of the junction unmatched. CDR3 bases: TGTGCCAGCAGCTTGATGGTTAGCGGGAGGGCCTACGAGCAGTACTTC. Its protein is CASSLMVSGRAYEQYF. The complete variable domain, with remaining parts taken from reference TRBV11-2 and TRBJ2-7, reads EAGVAQSPRYKIIEKRQSVAFWCNPISGHATLYWYQQILGQGPKLLIQFQNNGVVDDSQLPKDRFSAERLKGVDSTLKIQPAKLEDSAVYLCASSLMVSGRAYEQYFGPGTRLTVT.

This clone has only a few counts. CDR3 bases: TGCAGTGCTAGTAGACAGGGGTTTAGGGGCACTGAAGCTTTCTTT. Amino acids: CSASRQGFRGTEAFF. The V call is TRBV20-1, the J call TRBJ1-1; 8 bases line up with TRBD1. The CDR3 runs to 15 residues. Losses at the gene ends were 3 bases for V and 4 bases for J; bases not matched to a gene: 10. CDR1 and CDR2 (germline): DFQATT, SNEGSKA (reference sequence).

The chain joins TRBV28 to TRBJ2-7, with D possibly being TRBD2 (5 bases). The CDR3 runs 15 residues. CDR1 and CDR2 from the germline V gene are MDHEN and SYDVKM. The V end lost 5 bases, the J end lost 9 bases, and 23 bases lay between the germline ends. The CDR3 sequence is CASSSGGMEDYRQYF. The CDR3 DNA follows: TGTGCCAGCAGTAGCGGCGGAATGGAGGATTATAGGCAGTACTTC.

The gene calls are TRBV5-1 and TRBJ2-3; TRBD2 aligns across 7 bases. CDR3 size: 16 residues. Germline CDR1 SGHRS, CDR2 YFSETQ. The ends lost 3 bases at V and 5 bases at J; junction bases unmatched: 12. CDR3 bases: TGCGCCAGCAGCTCGGGGGACTACCTTCCGGAAGATACGCAGTATTTT. This encodes CASSSGDYLPEDTQYF.

J is TRBJ1-5 and V is TRBV15, with unresolved D. The CDR3 totals 15 residues. With 0 bases removed from V and 4 bases from J, the gap between germline ends came to 10 bases. Germline values: CDR1 LNHNV, CDR2 YYDKDF (reference sequence). CDR3 in DNA: TGTGCCACCAGCAGAGATCCAGGATCGAATCAGCCCCAGCATTTT. It encodes CATSRDPGSNQPQHF.

CDR3 DNA sequence: TGTGCCAGCAGTTACGTCATCGGGGGGCCCCAAGAGACCCAGTACTTC. Encoded protein: CASSYVIGGPQETQYF. The chain joins TRBV6-2 or TRBV6-3 to TRBJ2-5; a possible D gene is TRBD2 (7 bases). The CDR3 runs to 16 residues. Germline CDR1 reads MNHEY; CDR2 reads SVGEGT. V was trimmed by 2 bases and J by 1 base, leaving 14 bases between them.

V gene TRBV6-5 combines with J gene TRBJ1-3; 8 bases fit TRBD1. The trim removed 6 bases at V and 2 bases at J, leaving 6 bases unmatched. The CDR3 length is 15 residues. Germline CDR1 and CDR2: MNHEY and SVGAGI. The chain's CDR3 is CASSPDRVPGNTIYF. CDR3 nucleotide sequence: TGTGCCAGCAGCCCGGACAGGGTACCTGGAAACACCATATATTTT.

The chain has TRBV2 and TRBJ2-1; unclear D gene. The V end was cut by 6 bases, the J end by 4 bases, with 4 bases between. The CDR3 runs to 11 residues. Germline V gene data show CDR1 as SNHLY and CDR2 as FYNNEI. The CDR3 sequence: CASSPYNEQFF. The CDR3 DNA sequence: TGTGCCAGCAGCCCTTACAATGAGCAGTTCTTC.

V is TRBV24-1 and J is TRBJ1-5, with D hard to call. Trimming cost V 5 bases and J 0 bases, with 7 bases left between them. The germline CDR1 and CDR2 sequences are KGHDR and SFDVKD. The CDR3 consists of 14 residues. CDR3 protein: CATSGSYSNQPQHF. The CDR3, as DNA: TGTGCCACCAGTGGCAGTTATAGCAATCAGCCCCAGCATTTT.

V and J are TRBV2 and TRBJ2-3; TRBD2 aligns across 9 bases. This CDR3 has 16 amino acids. Germline CDR1 SNHLY, CDR2 FYNNEI. The ends lost 1 base at V and 5 bases at J; junction bases unmatched: 7. The CDR3 region is CASSEGGGRAVDTQYF. CDR3 bases: TGTGCCAGCAGTGAAGGGGGCGGGAGGGCCGTAGATACGCAGTATTTT.

The CDR3 nucleotides are TGTGCCATCAGTGCTCGGGACAGAGATACGCAGTATTTT. Amino acid sequence: CAISARDRDTQYF. This rearrangement joins TRBV10-3 to TRBJ2-3; 7 bases are shared with TRBD1. J lost 5 bases, V lost 4 bases, and 3 bases had no gene match. Germline CDR1 is ENHRY and CDR2 is SYGVKD. The CDR3 is made up of 13 amino acids.